This T cell receptor (beta chain) comes out of a study of blood T cell repertoires in COVID-19. For the study at large: There were acute and convalescent COVID-19 samples, and they came from the United States, Italy and Spain.

TCRdb keeps only in-frame clones here, not all; method: immunoSEQ multiplex PCR. In the table there are over 450,000 clones, 75% to 90% of which are singletons. CDR3 length equals 16 residues. Trimming took 4 bases from V and 6 from J, leaving 19 bases between them. Germline CDR1 is SGHDN and CDR2 is FVKESK. This TCR derives from a young man with COVID-19, enrolled during active disease. Sequencing was carried out using peripheral blood. This chain joins TRBV14 and TRBJ2-1; the D is unclear. CDR3 protein: CASSPYLVRETNEQFF. The DNA for the CDR3 is TGTGCCAGCAGCCCTTATCTAGTTCGAGAGACCAATGAGCAGTTCTTC.